The clone carrying this T cell receptor (beta chain) was seen more than once but under ten times. What it binds is not known. It was uncontrolled infection, other autoimmune disease, pregnancy or lactation that excluded patients. Diagnostic assessment was based on clinical symptoms, serum thyroxine and TRAb, thyroid ultrasound and orbital computed tomography. The V end was cut by 3 bases, the J end by 6 bases, with 17 bases between. The CDR3 has 15 residues. Germline CDR1 SGHRS, CDR2 YFSETQ. TCR beta CDR3 sequences were amplified from RNA transcripts. The primer set for the first-round RT-PCR of the TCR CDR3 was HTBI. TCRdb re-called the multiplex PCR reads through MiXCR, storing one row per CDR3 protein. The data hold over 500,000 distinct CDR3 sequences, with approximately 16% observed a single time. This sample was included in a study of T cells in Graves' hyperthyroidism and ophthalmopathy. The overall study: It was at initial diagnosis, before any treatment, that peripheral blood was collected.

Findings and caveats of the study: Patients with ophthalmopathy were separated from those with stable hyperthyroidism by a 13 V-J model.

The source material was blood. The clonotype was recovered from a woman aged 30 to 39 with Graves' ophthalmopathy. The chain has TRBV5-1 and TRBJ2-3; D may correspond to TRBD1 or TRBD2 (5 bases each). CDR3 in DNA: TGCGCCAGCAGCTGGGGGACGCCGAGGAGGGATACGCAGTATTTT. It encodes CASSWGTPRRDTQYF. Drawing the rest from reference TRBV5-1 and TRBJ2-3, the complete variable domain is KAGVTQTPRYLIKTRGQQVTLSCSPISGHRSVSWYQQTPGQGLQFLFEYFSETQRNKGNFPGRFSGRQFSNSRSEMNVSTLELGDSALYLCASSWGTPRRDTQYFGPGTRLTVL.